In this sample, the clone carrying this T cell receptor beta chain turned up once. Resolution of symptoms, clearance, or two negative PCRs was present in recovered Cohort 3 donors. Trimming cost V 2 bases and J 6 bases, with 20 bases left between them. From germline, CDR1 is MDHEN and CDR2 SYDVKM. The CDR3 sequence is 16 residues long. These data are taken from a study of blood T cell repertoires in COVID-19. Study-level information: Acute-phase and convalescent COVID-19 samples originated in the United States, Italy and Spain.

Sequencing used immunoSEQ multiplex PCR; TCRdb keeps in-frame clones, though not all of them. The sample lists around 300,000 clones; 88% were seen once. Sequenced material: PBMCs or T cells enriched from blood (not recorded which). The receptor comes from a man aged 30 to 39 who had recovered from COVID-19. The chain links TRBV28 to TRBJ2-7, with D possibly being TRBD1 (7 bases). The CDR3 nucleotides read TGTGCCAGCAGTTTAAATTCGTTCGGGCAGGGGGGCGAGCAGTACTTC. Translation gives CASSLNSFGQGGEQYF.